The 2 T cell receptor beta chains below were found in one sample sequenced in a study of blood T cell repertoires in COVID-19. Libraries were prepared by immunoSEQ multiplex PCR; TCRdb keeps only in-frame clonotypes and omits some of them. Of 300,000 to 400,000 clones in the sample, approximately 85% are singletons; the top ten hold 7.2%. Sample: peripheral blood. These receptor sequences come from a human donor in a cohort sampled during active COVID-19.

This clone was found once. The CDR3 is CASSQGTSLDNEQFF. CDR3 nucleotides: TGTGCCAGCAGCCAAGGGACTAGCTTGGACAATGAGCAGTTCTTC. The chain joins TRBV7-3 to TRBJ2-1; 9 bases line up with TRBD2. Germline CDR1 reads SGHTA; CDR2 reads FQGTGA. This CDR3 is built from 15 residues. J was trimmed by 5 bases and V by 5 bases; bases with no gene match: 7.

This chain links TRBV2 with TRBJ1-2, with 8 bases that match TRBD1. Trimming at V came to 4 bases and at J to 0 bases, leaving 7 bases not matched to a gene. Per the germline V gene, CDR1 is SNHLY and CDR2 is FYNNEI. The CDR3 runs 16 residues. DNA of the CDR3: TGTGCCAGCAGTGTCGACAGGGGCCCTACTAACTATGGCTACACCTTC. It yields the protein CASSVDRGPTNYGYTF.